The next 24 T cell receptor beta chains were all read from a single sample in a study of follicular helper T cells after annual influenza vaccination. TCRdb keeps only in-frame clones here, not all; method: immunoSEQ multiplex PCR. The profile covers about 27,000 clones, with more than 80% appearing a single time and about 1.2% taken by the ten largest. The sample's time point: 2014-2015 season, pre-vaccination. Here the sequenced sample was CXCR5+ CD38- circulating T follicular helper cells from blood, taken on the day of influenza vaccination. The subset here: circulating Tfh, non-naive CD4+CXCR5+PD-1+ (ICOS+CD38+ or ICOS-CD38-). These receptor sequences come from an adult who received the influenza vaccine.

The V call is TRBV19, the J call TRBJ1-5; 7 nucleotides line up with TRBD1. Trimming at V came to 5 bases and at J to 2 bases, leaving 6 bases not matched to a gene. The CDR3 is made up of 15 amino acids. The germline CDR1 and CDR2 sequences are LNHDA and SQIVND (reference sequence). The CDR3: CASSPQGRGNQPQHF. The CDR3 DNA reads TGTGCCAGTAGTCCACAGGGGCGGGGCAATCAGCCCCAGCATTTT. Full variable domain (missing parts from reference TRBV19 and TRBJ1-5): DGGITQSPKYLFRKEGQNVTLSCEQNLNHDAMYWYRQDPGQGLRLIYYSQIVNDFQKGDIAEGYSVSREKKESFPLTVTSAQKNPTAFYLCASSPQGRGNQPQHFGDGTRLSIL.

J is TRBJ2-2 and V is TRBV6-1; 7 nucleotides align to TRBD1. V trimming: 2 bases; J trimming: 5 bases; junction bases outside the gene matches: 8. The germline V gene encodes CDR1 MNHNS and CDR2 SASEGT. The CDR3 has 16 amino acids. CDR3 sequence reads: CASSEIGTAGTGELFF. The CDR3 bases are TGTGCCAGCAGTGAAATCGGGACAGCAGGGACCGGGGAGCTGTTTTTT.

This chain joins TRBV7-6 and TRBJ1-1; D unresolved. This CDR3 contains 13 residues. CDR1 is SGHVS and CDR2 is FNYEAQ in the germline V gene. V shed 1 base and J shed 8 bases, with 11 bases lying between them. The CDR3 region is CASSLGPEREAFF. The CDR3 region has the DNA TGTGCCAGCAGCTTAGGCCCCGAGAGGGAAGCTTTCTTT. Together with reference TRBV7-6 and TRBJ1-1, the CDR3 gives the full variable domain: GAGVSQSPRYKVTKRGQDVALRCDPISGHVSLYWYRQALGQGPEFLTYFNYEAQQDKSGLPNDRFSAERPEGSISTLTIQRTEQRDSAMYRCASSLGPEREAFFGQGTRLTVV.

This chain joins TRBV7-8 and TRBJ1-1, with a weak D call TRBD1 (5 bases). The CDR3 covers 14 residues. Trimming pared 7 bases from V and 5 bases from J, leaving 17 bases between. Germline V gene data show CDR1 as SGHVS and CDR2 as FQNEAQ. CDR3 coding DNA: TGTGCCAGCACGAACACGGGGGTAAGGACTGAAGCTTTCTTT. This encodes CASTNTGVRTEAFF.

The chain recombines TRBV5-1 with TRBJ1-3; D call uncertain. This CDR3 comprises 14 residues. Trimming removed 2 bases at V and 4 bases at J, with 10 bases between. CDR1 and CDR2 (germline): SGHRS, YFSETQ. The CDR3 here is CASSLEGGGNTIYF. CDR3 coding DNA: TGCGCCAGCAGCTTAGAAGGAGGGGGAAACACCATATATTTT.

This clone was seen a handful of times. This chain links TRBV6-1 with TRBJ1-2; D gene ambiguous. Trimming cost V 7 bases and J 1 base, with 10 bases left between them. Germline assignment: CDR1 MNHNS and CDR2 SASEGT. CDR3 size: 13 residues. The chain's CDR3 is CASTFQNNYGYTF. The CDR3 DNA reads as TGTGCCAGCACTTTTCAGAATAACTATGGCTACACCTTC.

The chain is built from TRBV6-1 and TRBJ2-3; 14 nucleotides agree with TRBD2. The germline CDR1 and CDR2 sequences are MNHNS and SASEGT. The CDR3 spans 15 residues. The junction had 4 bases not matched to a gene; V was cut back by 7 bases and J by 4 bases. CDR3 sequence reads: CASIWTSGRPDTQYF. DNA for the CDR3: TGTGCCAGCATATGGACTAGCGGGAGGCCAGATACGCAGTATTTT.

The chain links TRBV9 to TRBJ2-7; the match to TRBD2 covers 13 bases. CDR3 length equals 15 residues. V shed 4 bases, J shed 5 bases, and the junction held 6 bases outside the gene matches. CDR1 is SGDLS, CDR2 YYNGEE, per germline. CDR3 residues: CASSSGLAGWNEQYF. DNA of the CDR3: TGTGCCAGCAGCTCGGGACTAGCGGGGTGGAACGAGCAGTACTTC.

The table lists this clone with a few counts. This sequence joins TRBV28 and TRBJ2-7, with a tentative D call TRBD2 (5 bases). Germline loops: CDR1 MDHEN, CDR2 SYDVKM. V shed 6 bases and J shed 4 bases, with 16 bases lying between them. CDR3 length: 14 residues. The CDR3 DNA is TGTGCCAGCAGACGAGGAGCGGACGTATACGAGCAGTACTTC. This translates into CASRRGADVYEQYF.

The V call is TRBV29-1, the J call TRBJ1-2, with TRBD1 as a possible D gene (5 bases). This CDR3 is built from 10 residues. V lost 2 bases to trimming and J lost 10 bases, with 8 bases between them. CDR1 SQVTM and CDR2 ANQGSEA come from the germline V gene. The CDR3 region is CSVEQGIYTF. CDR3 bases: TGCAGCGTTGAACAGGGTATCTACACCTTC.

The chain recombines TRBV5-5 with TRBJ1-2, with D perhaps TRBD1 (5 bases). This CDR3 comprises 12 residues. Germline loops: CDR1 SGHKS, CDR2 YYEKEE (reference sequence). Trimming pared 3 bases from V and 7 bases from J, leaving 10 bases between. The CDR3: CASSSPGGGYTF. CDR3 DNA sequence: TGTGCCAGCAGCTCTCCGGGGGGTGGCTACACCTTC.

This clone has a handful of counts. The J gene is TRBJ2-2, the V gene TRBV18; 7 bases are shared with TRBD1. CDR3 length: 15 residues. CDR1 and CDR2 from the germline V gene are KGHSH and LQKENI. The J segment lost 0 bases and the V segment lost 5 bases, leaving 3 bases of the junction unmatched. The CDR3 sequence: CASSRDSTNTGELFF. CDR3 in DNA: TGTGCCAGCTCAAGGGACAGCACGAACACCGGGGAGCTGTTTTTT.

The gene calls are TRBV5-1 and TRBJ1-2; 9 bases align to TRBD1. Germline-derived CDR1 and CDR2 are SGHRS and YFSETQ. J gave up 8 bases and V 5 bases, and 7 bases lay outside the gene matches. The CDR3 contains 13 residues. CDR3 sequence reads: CASRPGQGRGYTF. The CDR3, as DNA: TGCGCCAGCAGACCGGGACAGGGTCGCGGCTACACCTTC.

The J gene is TRBJ1-5, the V gene TRBV18; D not certain. Germline V CDR1 and CDR2: KGHSH, LQKENI. The CDR3 runs 13 residues. The V end lost 2 bases, the J end lost 3 bases, and 5 bases lay between the germline ends. In DNA, the CDR3 is TGTGCCAGCTCACCAGCACTCAATCAGCCCCAGCATTTT. The encoded protein is CASSPALNQPQHF.

This rearrangement joins TRBV28 to TRBJ2-3, with TRBD2 matching over 10 bases. The CDR3 sequence is 16 residues long. Germline lookup yields CDR1 MDHEN and CDR2 SYDVKM. The V gene end was trimmed by 5 bases and the J gene end by 6 bases; junction bases not matched to a gene: 11. The CDR3 DNA reads TGTGCCAGCAGTCCCGAAACTAGCGGGAACAGGGATACGCAGTATTTT. It specifies CASSPETSGNRDTQYF. Using reference TRBV28 and TRBJ2-3 for the parts outside the CDR3, the full variable domain is DVKVTQSSRYLVKRTGEKVFLECVQDMDHENMFWYRQDPGLGLRLIYFSYDVKMKEKGDIPEGYSVSREKKERFSLILESASTNQTSMYLCASSPETSGNRDTQYFGPGTRLTVL.

The chain carries TRBV10-1 and TRBJ2-6, with a tentative D call TRBD2 (5 bases). Trimming shortened V by 10 bases and J by 1 base, and 11 bases separated the two germline ends. Germline V gives CDR1 WNHNN, CDR2 SYGVQD (reference sequence). CDR3 size: 14 residues. The CDR3 DNA reads TGCGCCAAAGGAGAGGGTTCTGGGGCCAACGTCCTGACTTTC. This sequence encodes CAKGEGSGANVLTF.

This clone was observed once. The chain's CDR3 is CASSPRGALMNTEAFF. The CDR3 DNA sequence: TGTGCCAGCAGTCCACGGGGGGCCCTTATGAACACTGAAGCTTTCTTT. The chain has TRBV27 and TRBJ1-1, with a possible D match to TRBD1 (6 bases). V was pared by 5 bases and J by 0 bases, with 16 bases between. CDR3 length: 16 amino acids. In germline, CDR1 is MNHEY, CDR2 SMNVEV (reference sequence).

This clone was observed a single time. The genes are TRBV9 and TRBJ1-1; D might be TRBD1 (6 bases). V lost 4 bases and J lost 5, with 15 bases in between. The germline gives CDR1 SGDLS, CDR2 YYNGEE. This CDR3 region has 14 residues. CDR3 residues: CASSPLQGWTEAFF. The CDR3 region has the DNA TGTGCCAGCAGCCCACTCCAGGGGTGGACTGAAGCTTTCTTT. Based on the CDR3 plus reference TRBV9 and TRBJ1-1, the full variable domain is DSGVTQTPKHLITATGQRVTLRCSPRSGDLSVYWYQQSLDQGLQFLIQYYNGEERAKGNILERFSAQQFPDLHSELNLSSLELGDSALYFCASSPLQGWTEAFFGQGTRLTVV.

CDR3 protein: CASSSHSSYNEQFF. For the CDR3, the DNA is TGTGCCAGCAGTTCGCACAGCTCCTACAATGAGCAGTTCTTC. This chain uses TRBV6-5 with TRBJ2-1, with D unresolved. Germline loops: CDR1 MNHEY, CDR2 SVGAGI. The CDR3 extends over 14 amino acids. V was pared by 4 bases and J by 0 bases, with 7 bases between.

This clone occurred a few times. The genes are TRBV5-1 and TRBJ2-7; TRBD1 agrees at 9 bases. The CDR3 is made up of 13 amino acids. J lost 7 bases, V lost 4 bases, and 6 bases had no gene match. Germline V CDR1 and CDR2: SGHRS, YFSETQ. CDR3 in DNA: TGCGCCAGCAGCCCCTCGGGACAGGGTGAGCAGTACTTC. Translated: CASSPSGQGEQYF.

V usage is TRBV30 and J usage is TRBJ2-2; 7 bases map to TRBD2. J was trimmed by 2 bases and V by 1 base; bases with no gene match: 4. The CDR3 has 15 residues. Germline V lookup: CDR1 GTSNPN, CDR2 SVGIG (reference sequence). As DNA, the CDR3 is TGTGCCTGGAGTGCAAGCGGGACCAACACCGGGGAGCTGTTTTTT. It specifies CAWSASGTNTGELFF.

The chain employs TRBV28 and TRBJ2-7, with TRBD1 as a possible D gene (5 bases). Germline V gene sequence: CDR1 MDHEN, CDR2 SYDVKM. The CDR3 loop spans 13 amino acids. V shed 8 bases and J shed 6 bases, with 17 bases lying between them. CDR3 in amino acids: CASGASNLPEQYF. CDR3 DNA: TGTGCCAGCGGGGCTTCCAACTTACCCGAGCAGTACTTC.

The chain carries TRBV28 and TRBJ1-1; D gene unclear. CDR3 length: 14 residues. CDR1 is MDHEN, CDR2 SYDVKM, per germline. The V end lost 4 bases, the J end lost 2 bases, and 11 bases lay between the germline ends. Written as DNA, the CDR3 is TGTGCCAGCAGTTCCCTTGGCCTTAACACTGAAGCTTTCTTT. This encodes CASSSLGLNTEAFF.

The chain is built from TRBV2 and TRBJ1-5; D possibly corresponds to TRBD1 (6 bases). V gave up 6 bases and J gave up 5 bases, with 11 bases separating them. The V gene's germline CDR1 is SNHLY and CDR2 FYNNEI. The CDR3 has 13 amino acids. CDR3 coding DNA: TGTGCCAGCAGCTTCGAGGGGGATCAGCCCCAGCATTTT. Residues: CASSFEGDQPQHF.